This T cell receptor (beta chain) emerged from a study of T cells in Graves' hyperthyroidism and ophthalmopathy. Of note for this clonotype: Antigen unknown. A much larger clone is a single base away; this may be a read error.

The CDR3 loop spans 17 amino acids. Germline V gene lookup returns CDR1 MDHEN and CDR2 SYDVKM. Whole-study results and caveats: Peripheral blood also featured most of the thyroid clonotypes expanded above 0.001. Separating ophthalmopathy from stable hyperthyroidism was achieved by a 13 V-J model. Model predictions of ophthalmopathy came a median approximately seven months before onset.

Duration under 3 months, a NOSPECS grade of at least 4, and a Clinical Activity Score of at least 3 characterized the ophthalmopathy patients. From RNA transcripts, TCR beta CDR3 regions were amplified. The HTBI primer set was used in a first-round RT-PCR of the TCR CDR3. TCRdb used MiXCR to reprocess the multiplex PCR reads, holding one entry per CDR3 protein. The table shows roughly 640,000 distinct CDR3 sequences, with about a sixth occurring only once. The chain couples TRBV28 to TRBJ2-1; 10 nucleotides line up with TRBD1. Sequencing was done on a sample of blood. The sequence was collected from a woman in her thirties or forties with Graves' ophthalmopathy. The DNA of the CDR3 is TGTGCCGGCAGTCCTAGCCGGGGACAGGGGAACTACAATGAGCAGTTCTTC. The encoded protein is CAGSPSRGQGNYNEQFF. The complete variable domain, with remaining parts taken from reference TRBV28 and TRBJ2-1, reads DVKVTQSSRYLVKRTGEKVFLECVQDMDHENMFWYRQDPGLGLRLIYFSYDVKMKEKGDIPEGYSVSREKKERFSLILESASTNQTSMYLCAGSPSRGQGNYNEQFFGPGTRLTVL.